This T cell receptor (beta chain) was identified during a study of shared clonotypes between healthy human individuals. The CDR3 totals 16 residues. The V segment lost 3 bases and the J segment 4 bases; nucleotides outside the gene matches: 8. The germline gives CDR1 SNHLY, CDR2 FYNNEI. This clone was seen a single time. Assay: immunoSEQ multiplex PCR; the TCRdb copy retains only in-frame clones and omits some. The sample yields about 500,000 clones, around 77% seen once. The specimen sequenced was PBMCs. The source of this sequence is a woman in her 40s in good health. Some clones in this sample may be carry-over from other donors' samples. The rearrangement links TRBV2 to TRBJ2-3, with TRBD2 identical over 9 bases. CDR3 protein: CASSDGSSGSADTQYF. CDR3 DNA: TGTGCCAGCAGTGATGGGAGTAGCGGGAGTGCAGATACGCAGTATTTT.